Described below is a single T cell receptor (beta chain) sequence and its context. The sample is drawn from a study of blood T cell repertoires in COVID-19. Study at large: Samples came from the United States, Italy and Spain, spanning acute and convalescent COVID-19. The cDNA or gDNA used as material had been derived from T cells, B-cell-depleted T cells, or PBMCs.

In the study's own analysis: From reference gene primer amplification, estimates of nucleated cell counts were derived. The data were produced by immunoSEQ multiplex PCR, yet TCRdb's version contains in-frame clones alone and is incomplete. V, J and clone size are those of that table, while D and trimming were read from the DNA. The sample records about 39,000 clones, roughly 82% being singletons. Germline V gene data show CDR1 as SGHRS and CDR2 as YFSETQ. Trimming took 4 bases from V and 4 from J, leaving 19 bases between them. This CDR3 has 16 residues. Sequencing input: peripheral blood. The chain uses TRBV5-1 and TRBJ2-3, with a tentative D call TRBD2 (8 bases). The receptor was isolated from a middle-aged man with active or convalescent COVID-19. The CDR3 bases are TGCGCCAGCAGCCCCCGGGCGGGGGGACAGTCAGATACGCAGTATTTT. Amino acids: CASSPRAGGQSDTQYF.